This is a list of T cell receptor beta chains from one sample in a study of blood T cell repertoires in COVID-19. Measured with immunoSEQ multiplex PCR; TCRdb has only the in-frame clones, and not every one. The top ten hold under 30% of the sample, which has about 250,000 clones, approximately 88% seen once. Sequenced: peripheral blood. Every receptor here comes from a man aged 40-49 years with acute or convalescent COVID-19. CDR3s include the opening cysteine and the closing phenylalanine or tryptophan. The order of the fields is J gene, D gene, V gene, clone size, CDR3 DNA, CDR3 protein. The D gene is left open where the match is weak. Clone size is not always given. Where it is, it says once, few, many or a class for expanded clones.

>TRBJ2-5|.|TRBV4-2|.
TGTGCCAGCAGCCCCGTGATAGGGACTTTACAAGAGACCCAGTACTTC
CASSPVIGTLQETQYF
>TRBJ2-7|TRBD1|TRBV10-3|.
TGTGCCATCACCAAAGGGACAGGGCTGAGGGACGAGCAGTACTTC
CAITKGTGLRDEQYF
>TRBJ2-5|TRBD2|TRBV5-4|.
TGTGCCAGCAGCTTGGGGCCGCTGGGGACTAGGAAAGAGACCCAGTACTTC
CASSLGPLGTRKETQYF
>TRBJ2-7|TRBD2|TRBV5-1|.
TGCGCCAGCAGCTTGGTGGCTAGCGGCTACGAGCAGTACTTC
CASSLVASGYEQYF
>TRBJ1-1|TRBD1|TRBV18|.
TGTGCCAGCTCGCCTGCCCAACGACAGGGGATGACTGAAGCTTTCTTT
CASSPAQRQGMTEAFF
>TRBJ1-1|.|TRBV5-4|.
TGTGCCAGCAGCTTTGACAGCTACACTGAAGCTTTCTTT
CASSFDSYTEAFF
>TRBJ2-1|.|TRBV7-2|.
TGTGCCAGCAGACCCCGGGGCAATGAGCAGTTCTTC
CASRPRGNEQFF
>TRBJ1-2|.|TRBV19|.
TGTGCCAGTAGTATCGGAGGGCTCTATGGCTACACCTTC
CASSIGGLYGYTF
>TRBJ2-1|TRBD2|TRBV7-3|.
TGTGCCAGCAGCTTAGCCCCACAGGGACTAGCGACCCCCTACAATGAGCAGTTCTTC
CASSLAPQGLATPYNEQFF
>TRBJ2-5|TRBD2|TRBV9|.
TGTGCCAGCAGCGTAGCAGGGGGAGCGGGAGGTGAGGGGACCCAGTACTTC
CASSVAGGAGGEGTQYF
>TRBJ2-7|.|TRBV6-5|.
TGTGCCAGCAGTATACAGGGTGACTCCTACGAGCAGTACTTC
CASSIQGDSYEQYF
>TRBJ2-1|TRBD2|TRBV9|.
TGTGCCAGCAGCGTTCTAGCGGAGGGCTACAATGAGCAGTTCTTC
CASSVLAEGYNEQFF
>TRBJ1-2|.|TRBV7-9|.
TGTGCCAGCAGCTTAGGAGCTGGGACAAGAGTTTTCCTTTTCTATGGCTACACCTTC
CASSLGAGTRVFLFYGYTF
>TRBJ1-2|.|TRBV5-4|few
TGTGCCAGCAGCTTGGGGTCTGCGGGTCCTTCAGACACCTTC
CASSLGSAGPSDTF
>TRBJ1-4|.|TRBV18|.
TGTGCCAGCTCACCAGGAACAGGGAATGGGGAAAAACTGTTTTTT
CASSPGTGNGEKLFF
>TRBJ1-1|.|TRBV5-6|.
TGTGCCAGCAGCTTTGATTATAGTGAAGCTTTCTTT
CASSFDYSEAFF
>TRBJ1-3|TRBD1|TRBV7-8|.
TGTGCCAGCAGCTTAGTGCACAGGGGGTCTGGAAACACCATATATTTT
CASSLVHRGSGNTIYF
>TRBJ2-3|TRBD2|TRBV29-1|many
TGCAGCGTCGGGCTTAGCGGGAACACAGATACGCAGTATTTT
CSVGLSGNTDTQYF
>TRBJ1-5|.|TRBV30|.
TGTGCCTGGAGTGTACGGGGAAATCAGCCCCAGCATTTT
CAWSVRGNQPQHF
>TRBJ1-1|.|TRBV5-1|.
TGCGCCAGCAGCTTGGCCTGGACACCCAACACTGAAGCTTTCTTT
CASSLAWTPNTEAFF
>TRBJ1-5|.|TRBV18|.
TGTGCCGGTCGGGGGACTAGCAATCAGCCCCAGCATTTT
CAGRGTSNQPQHF
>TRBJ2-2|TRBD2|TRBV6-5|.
TGTGCCAGCAGTTCCGGACTAGCGGGGACGCTAAGGTTTTTT
CASSSGLAGTLRFF
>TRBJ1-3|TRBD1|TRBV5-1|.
TGCGCCAGCAGCCCACAGGGACAGGGCGGAGGTACTGGAAACACCATATATTTT
CASSPQGQGGGTGNTIYF
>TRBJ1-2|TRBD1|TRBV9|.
TGTGCCAGCAGCACCCGACAGGGAGGTAACTATGGCTACACCTTC
CASSTRQGGNYGYTF
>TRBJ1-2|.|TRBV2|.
TGTGCCAGCAGTTACAGGGTAGAATATGGCTACACCTTC
CASSYRVEYGYTF